This T cell receptor (beta chain) was found in a study of control samples from healthy donors and cancer patients. Germline CDR1 MDHEN, CDR2 SYDVKM. V shed 5 bases and J shed 3 bases, with 4 bases lying between them. This CDR3 is built from 11 residues. The data were produced by immunoSEQ multiplex PCR, yet TCRdb's version contains in-frame clones alone and is incomplete. The table records about 130,000 clones, approximately 84% of them present only once. The TCR comes from a man in his late teens or twenties in good health. Source material: blood. The V gene is TRBV28, the J gene TRBJ1-2; no clear D. CDR3 amino acids: CASSLYYGYTF. The DNA of the CDR3 is TGTGCCAGCAGTCTCTACTATGGCTACACCTTC.